This T cell receptor beta chain appears in the sequencing data of a study of OX40 agonist ivuxolimab in advanced cancers. Assay: immunoSEQ multiplex PCR; the TCRdb copy retains only in-frame clones and omits some. The data hold approximately 69,000 clones, with around 88% observed a single time. Germline V CDR1 and CDR2: MNHNS, SASEGT. The CDR3 covers 13 residues. The V segment lost 4 bases and the J segment 7 bases; nucleotides outside the gene matches: 1. This sample comprised CD4+ or CD8+ T cells sorted from blood, obtained in a trial of the OX40 agonist ivuxolimab. The V call is TRBV6-1, the J call TRBJ2-1, with TRBD1 identical over 10 bases. The sequence was obtained from an adult with an advanced solid tumor such as melanoma, head and neck, liver or kidney cancer. This CDR3 reads CASSGQGANEQFF. CDR3 coding DNA: TGTGCCAGCAGTGGACAGGGGGCAAATGAGCAGTTCTTC.